The TCR beta chain under discussion was sequenced for a study of cytomegalovirus exposure and HLA in healthy donors. Study-wide points: Using a false discovery rate of 0.05, a later analysis showed that approximately 17,000 TCR beta sequences were associated with HLA alleles.

The CDR3 spans 20 residues. From germline, CDR1 is LNHNV and CDR2 YYDKDF (reference sequence). V trimming: 1 base; J trimming: 1 base; junction bases outside the gene matches: 16. Concerning this clone itself: Its specificity is unknown.

The primer mix had 60 Vbeta and 13 Jbeta primers. TCRdb's table, derived via immunoSEQ multiplex PCR, lists solely in-frame clones and lacks some. Of about 170,000 clones listed, around 80% were seen once; the top ten hold roughly 1.9%. Input material: PBMCs. The clonotype was recovered from a woman aged 30 to 39 in good health and CMV-seropositive. The chain uses TRBV15 and TRBJ1-1, with TRBD1 matching 9 bases. The CDR3, as DNA: TGTGCCACCAGCAGAGGATCCACGGGACAGGGTTGGCGGTGGAACACTGAAGCTTTCTTT. It specifies CATSRGSTGQGWRWNTEAFF. Full variable domain (outside the CDR3, taken from reference TRBV15 and TRBJ1-1): DAMVIQNPRYQVTQFGKPVTLSCSQTLNHNVMYWYQQKSSQAPKLLFHYYDKDFNNEADTPDNFQSRRPNTSFCFLDIRSPGLGDTAMYLCATSRGSTGQGWRWNTEAFFGQGTRLTVV.